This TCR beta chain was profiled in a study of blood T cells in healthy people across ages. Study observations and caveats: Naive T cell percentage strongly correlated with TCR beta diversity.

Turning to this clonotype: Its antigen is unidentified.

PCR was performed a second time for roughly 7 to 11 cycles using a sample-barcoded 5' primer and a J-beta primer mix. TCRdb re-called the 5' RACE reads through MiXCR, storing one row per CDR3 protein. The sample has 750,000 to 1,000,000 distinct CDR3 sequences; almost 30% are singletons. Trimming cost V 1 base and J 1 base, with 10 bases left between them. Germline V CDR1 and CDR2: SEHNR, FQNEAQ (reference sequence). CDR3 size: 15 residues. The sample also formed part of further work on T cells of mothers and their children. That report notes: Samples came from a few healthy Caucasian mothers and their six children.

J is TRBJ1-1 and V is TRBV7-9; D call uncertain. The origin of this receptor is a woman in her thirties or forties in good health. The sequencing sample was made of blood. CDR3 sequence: CASSLEYRSNTEAFF. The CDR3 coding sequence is TGTGCCAGCAGCTTAGAGTACAGATCGAACACTGAAGCTTTCTTT.